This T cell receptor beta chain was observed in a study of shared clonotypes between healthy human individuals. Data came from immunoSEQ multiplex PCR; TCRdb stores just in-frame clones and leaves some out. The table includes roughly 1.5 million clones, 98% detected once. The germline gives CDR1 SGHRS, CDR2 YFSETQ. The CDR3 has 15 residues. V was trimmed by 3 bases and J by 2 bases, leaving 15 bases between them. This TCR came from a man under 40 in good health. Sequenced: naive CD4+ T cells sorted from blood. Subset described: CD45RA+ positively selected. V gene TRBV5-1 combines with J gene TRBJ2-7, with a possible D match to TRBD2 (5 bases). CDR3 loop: CASSSPSGTTYEQYF. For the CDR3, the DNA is TGCGCCAGCAGCTCCCCGAGCGGAACGACCTACGAGCAGTACTTC.